This T cell receptor (beta chain) came from a study of CD8 T cells in ankylosing spondylitis. TCRdb re-called the 5' RACE reads through MiXCR, storing one row per CDR3 protein. This table has under 300,000 distinct CDR3 sequences, around 9.2% appearing once. This clonotype came up many times. With 5 bases clipped from V and 5 bases from J, the junction kept 9 bases outside the gene matches. The length of the CDR3 is 15 residues. Looked up from germline, CDR1 is SGHTA and CDR2 is FQGNSA. The sample taken for sequencing was blood, either unsorted or a sorted T cell fraction (not recorded which). The sequence was obtained from a male donor with ankylosing spondylitis or in good health (not recorded which). V and J are TRBV7-2 and TRBJ2-1; 7 bases line up with TRBD2. CDR3 bases: TGTGCCAGCAGCCCCGGCGGGGGTCGAGACAATGAGCAGTTCTTC. Translation gives CASSPGGGRDNEQFF.